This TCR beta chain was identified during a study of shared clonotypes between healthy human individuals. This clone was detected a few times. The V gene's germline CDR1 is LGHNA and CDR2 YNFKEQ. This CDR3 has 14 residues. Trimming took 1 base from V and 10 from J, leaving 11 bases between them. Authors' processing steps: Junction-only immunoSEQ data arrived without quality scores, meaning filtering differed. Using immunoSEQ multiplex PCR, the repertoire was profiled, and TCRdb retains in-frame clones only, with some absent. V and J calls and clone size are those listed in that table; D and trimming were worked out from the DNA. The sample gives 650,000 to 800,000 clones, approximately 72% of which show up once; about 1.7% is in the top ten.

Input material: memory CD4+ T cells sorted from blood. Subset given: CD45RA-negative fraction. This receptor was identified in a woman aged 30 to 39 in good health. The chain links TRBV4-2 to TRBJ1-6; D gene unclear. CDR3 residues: CASSQGTAGSPLHF. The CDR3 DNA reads TGTGCCAGCAGCCAAGGGACGGCGGGGTCACCCCTCCACTTT.